A selection of T cell receptor beta chains follows, all from one sample in a study of blood T cell repertoires in COVID-19. This table comes from immunoSEQ multiplex PCR, and its TCRdb copy is limited to in-frame clones, with some not included. Of over 130,000 clones listed, approximately 86% are singletons. The material sequenced was peripheral blood. The receptors originated from a man in his 70s with acute or convalescent COVID-19. The CDR3 runs from the conserved cysteine through the conserved F or W. The D gene is left open where the match is weak. For some rows the clone size is stated as once, few or many, or as a class when expanded; others skip it.

v_gene	d_gene	len	abundance	j_gene	CDR3aa	CDR3nt
TRBV11-3	TRBD1	15	once	TRBJ2-5	CASSLGQGDQETQYF	TGTGCCAGCAGCTTGGGACAGGGGGATCAAGAGACCCAGTACTTC
TRBV5-1	.	14	.	TRBJ2-7	CASSSQGFGYEQYF	TGCGCCAGCAGCTCGCAGGGGTTCGGCTACGAGCAGTACTTC
TRBV24-1	TRBD1	15	.	TRBJ2-1	CATSDFRQGYNEQFF	TGTGCCACCAGTGATTTCCGACAGGGTTACAATGAGCAGTTCTTC
TRBV13	TRBD2	15	.	TRBJ2-5	CASSFAGGGQETQYF	TGTGCCAGCAGCTTCGCGGGAGGAGGCCAAGAGACCCAGTACTTC
TRBV6-6	.	13	few	TRBJ1-1	CASSTTVNTEAFF	TGTGCCAGCAGTACGACAGTGAACACTGAAGCTTTCTTT
TRBV5-1	TRBD2	14	.	TRBJ2-7	CASTLTSGSYEQYF	TGCGCCAGCACCCTTACTAGCGGCTCCTACGAGCAGTACTTC
TRBV10-3	TRBD2	15	.	TRBJ2-3	CAISGLAGVSDTQYF	TGTGCCATCAGTGGACTAGCGGGAGTGTCCGATACGCAGTATTTT
TRBV7-3	TRBD1	13	.	TRBJ1-2	CASSSGGGDGYTF	TGTGCCAGCAGCTCAGGGGGCGGGGATGGCTACACCTTC
TRBV19	.	15	.	TRBJ1-5	CASSPEKARNQPQHF	TGTGCCAGTAGCCCGGAGAAGGCCCGAAATCAGCCCCAGCATTTT
TRBV4-3	.	15	.	TRBJ1-6	CASSQDGGYNSPLHF	TGCGCCAGCAGCCAAGATGGAGGTTATAATTCACCCCTCCACTTT
TRBV4-2	TRBD1	17	.	TRBJ1-1	CASSHGTGNGWNTEAFF	TGTGCCAGCAGCCACGGGACAGGGAACGGTTGGAACACTGAAGCTTTCTTT
TRBV14	.	13	once	TRBJ1-2	CASSQGQNYGYTF	TGTGCCAGCAGCCAAGGACAGAACTATGGCTACACCTTC
TRBV9	TRBD1	16	.	TRBJ2-2	CASSPTLDRVTGELFF	TGTGCCAGCTCCCCCACTCTTGACAGGGTCACCGGGGAGCTGTTTTTT
TRBV6-2/TRBV6-3	TRBD1	15	.	TRBJ2-5	CASSYSGQGIETQYF	TGTGCCAGCAGTTACTCTGGACAGGGGATAGAGACCCAGTACTTC
TRBV5-6	.	15	.	TRBJ2-5	CASSLSTITQETQYF	TGTGCCAGCAGCTTGTCAACTATCACACAAGAGACCCAGTACTTC
TRBV7-2	.	14	once	TRBJ2-7	CASSLAGSSYEQYF	TGTGCCAGCAGCTTAGCCGGGAGTTCCTACGAGCAGTACTTC
TRBV7-7	TRBD1	15	few	TRBJ2-2	CASSHRQGGSGELFF	TGTGCTAGCAGCCACCGACAGGGGGGGTCCGGGGAGCTGTTTTTT
TRBV28	.	14	.	TRBJ2-7	CASSIPGQNYEQYF	TGTGCCAGCAGTATCCCCGGACAGAACTACGAGCAGTACTTC
TRBV5-1	TRBD2	14	.	TRBJ2-7	CASSIAGGRNEQYF	TGCGCCAGCAGCATAGCGGGAGGGAGGAACGAGCAGTACTTC
TRBV28	TRBD1	17	many	TRBJ1-2	CASSSLGTATSNYGYTF	TGTGCCAGCAGTTCCCTCGGGACAGCGACTTCTAACTATGGCTACACCTTC
TRBV4-3	.	13	.	TRBJ2-4	CASSYGGANIQYF	TGCGCCAGCAGCTATGGGGGGGCAAACATTCAGTACTTC
TRBV28	.	15	.	TRBJ2-2	CASSVSLGNTGELFF	TGTGCCAGCAGTGTGAGTCTAGGAAACACCGGGGAGCTGTTTTTT
TRBV21-1	.	16	.	TRBJ2-2	CASSKAQGQYTGELFF	TGTGCCAGCAGCAAAGCGCAAGGACAGTACACCGGGGAGCTGTTTTTT
TRBV20-1	.	10	.	TRBJ2-1	CSAAYNEQFF	TGCAGTGCGGCATACAATGAGCAGTTCTTC
TRBV19	.	16	.	TRBJ1-5	CASSIGRARVNQPQHF	TGTGCCAGTAGTATCGGCAGGGCCAGAGTCAATCAGCCCCAGCATTTT
TRBV30	TRBD2	14	.	TRBJ2-1	CAWSVKRESEEQFF	TGTGCCTGGAGTGTAAAGCGGGAGTCTGAGGAGCAGTTCTTC
TRBV3-1/TRBV3-2	TRBD2	15	.	TRBJ2-7	CASSQSLAGSYEQYF	TGTGCCAGCAGCCAGAGTCTAGCGGGATCCTACGAGCAGTACTTC
TRBV27	TRBD2	16	once	TRBJ2-1	CASRRAGSSSYNEQFF	TGTGCCAGCAGACGAGCGGGGAGTAGCTCCTACAATGAGCAGTTCTTC
TRBV19	.	16	.	TRBJ2-1	CASSFTHGNGDNEQFF	TGTGCCAGTAGCTTCACACATGGTAACGGAGACAATGAGCAGTTCTTC
TRBV4-2	.	13	.	TRBJ2-7	CASSLGGPYEQYF	TGTGCCAGCAGCCTGGGGGGACCCTACGAGCAGTACTTC
TRBV29-1	.	12	.	TRBJ1-2	CSVVSQNYGYTF	TGCAGCGTTGTATCACAGAACTATGGCTACACCTTC
TRBV7-6	.	14	.	TRBJ2-2	CASSLDSGHGELFF	TGTGCCAGCAGCTTGGATTCTGGGCACGGGGAGCTGTTTTTT
TRBV11-3	.	15	.	TRBJ2-1	CASSLSWGDYNEQFF	TGTGCCAGCAGCTTATCCTGGGGCGACTACAATGAGCAGTTCTTC
TRBV7-2	.	16	.	TRBJ2-1	CASSSQWGGAYNEQFF	TGTGCCAGCAGCTCTCAGTGGGGGGGCGCCTACAATGAGCAGTTCTTC
TRBV25-1	.	16	.	TRBJ1-3	CASSESGYPSGNTIYF	TGTGCCAGCAGTGAGTCAGGTTATCCATCTGGAAACACCATATATTTT
TRBV3-1/TRBV3-2	TRBD1	15	.	TRBJ1-1	CASSQSDRDRGEAFF	TGTGCCAGCAGCCAATCCGACAGGGACAGGGGCGAAGCTTTCTTT
TRBV11-2	TRBD2	16	few	TRBJ2-5	CASSPFGSGTMETQYF	TGTGCCAGCAGCCCCTTTGGTAGCGGGACAATGGAGACCCAGTACTTC
TRBV19	.	15	.	TRBJ1-1	CASINSWGAGTEAFF	TGTGCCAGTATAAATTCGTGGGGCGCAGGCACTGAAGCTTTCTTT
TRBV28	.	13	.	TRBJ1-1	CASSPPGVTEAFF	TGTGCCAGCAGCCCTCCAGGGGTCACTGAAGCTTTCTTT
TRBV30	.	15	.	TRBJ1-6	CAWSGTADYNSPLHF	TGTGCCTGGAGTGGGACAGCAGACTATAATTCACCCCTCCACTTT
TRBV6-5	TRBD2	15	.	TRBJ2-3	CASRSGTSGTDTQYF	TGTGCCAGCAGGTCCGGGACTAGCGGCACAGATACGCAGTATTTT
TRBV6-2/TRBV6-3	TRBD2	16	once	TRBJ2-5	CASSPSSGRAGETQYF	TGTGCCAGCAGTCCCTCTAGCGGGAGGGCCGGAGAGACCCAGTACTTC
TRBV6-2/TRBV6-3	TRBD2	15	.	TRBJ2-7	CASSRQAGGPHEQYF	TGTGCCAGCAGTCGACAAGCGGGAGGGCCCCACGAGCAGTACTTC
TRBV19	TRBD1	14	.	TRBJ2-2	CATRDRALTGELFF	TGTGCCACCCGGGACAGGGCTCTCACCGGGGAGCTGTTTTTT
TRBV2	.	13	few	TRBJ2-7	CASRRAQGGEQYF	TGTGCCAGCAGAAGGGCCCAGGGAGGCGAGCAGTACTTC
TRBV14	TRBD1	15	.	TRBJ2-7	CASSLRDRVFHEQYF	TGTGCCAGCAGCCTCCGGGACAGGGTGTTTCACGAGCAGTACTTC
TRBV7-8	TRBD1	15	.	TRBJ1-1	CASSLEGQGGTEAFF	TGTGCCAGCAGCTTAGAGGGACAGGGGGGCACTGAAGCTTTCTTT